Sequencing of this TCR beta chain was carried out in a study of shared clonotypes between healthy human individuals. Study context: The donors, two women and a few men, were aged 18 to 49.

CDR3 length: 14 amino acids. Per germline, CDR1 SGHRS and CDR2 YFSETQ. The V gene lost 8 bases and the J gene lost 0 bases, with 13 bases spanning the gap. Every donor was a Caucasian adult from Nashville, Tennessee. CD45RA+ naive and CD45RA-negative memory subsets were separated from CD4+ cells. This was a deep-level run. The assay was immunoSEQ multiplex PCR, and TCRdb's table has in-frame clones only and misses some. Of 950,000 to 1,300,000 clones listed, around four fifths were seen once; the top ten hold approximately 1.5%. The chain employs TRBV5-1 and TRBJ2-3; D possibly corresponds to TRBD1 (6 bases). The sequencing sample was made of memory CD4+ T cells sorted from blood. Subset: CD45RA-negative fraction. This receptor was taken from a man younger than 35 in good health. The CDR3, as DNA: TGCGCCAGTCGCCGGGACACTAGCACAGATACGCAGTATTTT. Encoded protein: CASRRDTSTDTQYF.